This T cell receptor beta chain was captured by sequencing in a study of cytomegalovirus exposure and HLA in healthy donors. At the level of the study: Caucasian-associated ancestry cluster membership applied to just over 80% of under 450 genotyped donors. Study-wide findings and caveats: TRBV6-2, TRBV6-3 and some other V segments were unresolvable in 87-base-pair reads.

A multiplex PCR was run with 60 Vbeta primers and 13 Jbeta primers. Profiling relied on immunoSEQ multiplex PCR, and the TCRdb table lists in-frame clones only, not all of them. This sample has some 69,000 clones, with roughly 80% found just once. This CDR3 has 16 residues. The ends were cut back, 5 bases at V and 3 bases at J, with 17 bases in the middle. The germline gives CDR1 SGHVS, CDR2 FQNEAQ. Worth noting for this clone: As yet, its antigen is unknown.

The material sequenced was PBMCs. The sequence was collected from a woman under 40 in good health and CMV-seronegative. The rearrangement uses TRBV7-8 and TRBJ2-1; D possibly corresponds to TRBD2 (5 bases). CDR3 in amino acids: CASSPRGRRVYNEQFF. CDR3 sequence (DNA): TGTGCCAGCAGCCCCCGAGGTCGGCGGGTCTACAATGAGCAGTTCTTC.